The subject of this entry is one T cell receptor beta chain. The V and J ends lost 5 bases and 0 bases respectively, with 10 bases between them. CDR3 length: 15 residues. Germline V gives CDR1 PRHDT, CDR2 FYEKMQ (reference sequence). Methods used by the authors: By means of reference gene primer amplification, nucleated cell counts were estimated. The data were produced by immunoSEQ multiplex PCR, yet TCRdb's version contains in-frame clones alone and is incomplete. Clonal size and the V and J genes are those of that table, whereas D and trimming came from the DNA. Found here are approximately 130,000 clones, 84% of them singletons; the top ten hold roughly 13%. The data derive from a study of blood T cell repertoires in COVID-19. Study in general: The samples span acute and convalescent COVID-19 from the United States, Italy and Spain. Sample material is recorded as cDNA or gDNA derived from T cells, B-cell-depleted T cells, or PBMCs.

The chain is built from TRBV13 and TRBJ2-2; D remains unclear. This clonotype was sampled from a human donor in a cohort sampled during active COVID-19. Sequenced sample: peripheral blood. In DNA form, the CDR3 reads TGTGCCAGCAGCCCCTCCGCAGCGAACACCGGGGAGCTGTTTTTT. It translates to CASSPSAANTGELFF.